This T cell receptor (beta chain) was sequenced for a study of cytomegalovirus exposure and HLA in healthy donors. The donors, nominally healthy at sampling, likely had unrecorded immune exposures. A note on this clone: Its antigen is currently unknown.

Study conclusions and caveats: Previously analyzed data showed that most TCR beta V segments were productive at a frequency of about 87% or about 30%.

The CDR3 contains 17 residues. Trimming pared 3 bases from V and 0 bases from J, leaving 17 bases between. Germline V CDR1 and CDR2: SNHLY, FYNNEI. It was with 60 Vbeta and 13 Jbeta primers that the PCR ran. In the authors' workflow: Later analysis identified roughly 82 million unique TCR beta chains, some 10 million shared. Method: immunoSEQ multiplex PCR; TCRdb's copy keeps in-frame clones and lacks some. D and trimming were read from the DNA, whereas the V and J calls and clone size are those reported in that table. The sample totals roughly 60,000 clones. The sequenced sample was PBMCs. This TCR was recovered from a male donor in good health and CMV-seronegative. The gene calls are TRBV2 and TRBJ2-5, with TRBD2 as a possible D gene (5 bases). CDR3 sequence reads: CASSERKSGGYQETQYF. The CDR3 coding sequence is TGTGCCAGCAGTGAGAGAAAGTCAGGCGGGTACCAAGAGACCCAGTACTTC.